This passage covers 2 T cell receptor beta chains from one sample sequenced in a study of T cells in Graves' hyperthyroidism and ophthalmopathy. RNA transcripts were the template for amplifying TCR beta CDR3 regions. HTBI primers were the set used in a first-round RT-PCR of the TCR CDR3. TCRdb itself ran the multiplex PCR reads through MiXCR, one entry per CDR3 protein. This table holds about 300,000 distinct CDR3 sequences, around 16% found once. Sequencing was performed on blood. Source of these receptors: a young man with Graves' hyperthyroidism.

This chain uses TRBV6-1 with TRBJ2-7, with D uncertain. CDR1 MNHNS and CDR2 SASEGT come from the germline V gene. There are 10 residues in the CDR3. The V gene lost 11 bases and the J gene lost 5 bases, with 10 bases spanning the gap. The CDR3 DNA reads TGTGCCCTCGAGAGTGACGAGCAGTACTTC. It translates to CALESDEQYF.

This sequence joins TRBV20-1 and TRBJ2-3, with D perhaps TRBD1 or TRBD2 (6 bases each). V lost 6 bases and J 7 bases, leaving 20 bases between the germline ends. The CDR3 consists of 14 residues. Germline V lookup: CDR1 DFQATT, CDR2 SNEGSKA (reference sequence). The CDR3 DNA sequence: TGCAGTGCCAATTCCGGGGGCGGAGTATATACGCAGTATTTT. As protein: CSANSGGGVYTQYF.